These 24 T cell receptor beta chains were sequenced from one sample in a study of control samples from healthy donors and cancer patients. TCRdb keeps only in-frame clones here, not all; method: immunoSEQ multiplex PCR. The data show about 120,000 clones, around 90% seen once. Input material: blood. Receptor source: a man aged 50-59 years in good health.

The chain recombines TRBV25-1 with TRBJ1-1; D is unresolved. The length of the CDR3 is 13 residues. Trimming removed 6 bases at V and 3 bases at J, with 11 bases between. Per germline, CDR1 MGHDK and CDR2 SYGVNS. CDR3 amino acids: CASRGPGDTEAFF. The CDR3 nucleotides are TGTGCCAGCAGGGGCCCCGGTGACACTGAAGCTTTCTTT.

The chain employs TRBV3-1 (or the pseudogene TRBV3-2) and TRBJ2-7; D is ambiguous. This CDR3 has 14 residues. Deletions cut 2 bases from V and 2 bases from J, with 10 bases between. CDR1 LGHDT and CDR2 YNNKEL come from the germline V gene (reference sequence). CDR3 amino acids: CASSQRNTAYEQYF. The CDR3 DNA reads as TGTGCCAGCAGCCAAAGGAATACTGCCTACGAGCAGTACTTC.

The chain employs TRBV6-6 and TRBJ2-7; perhaps TRBD1 as D (6 bases). The CDR3 runs to 14 residues. Germline V gives CDR1 MNHNY, CDR2 SVGAGI (reference sequence). Trimming took 0 bases from V and 1 from J, leaving 7 bases between them. The CDR3 is CASSYSDRSYEQYF. The CDR3 DNA reads as TGTGCCAGCAGTTACTCGGACAGATCCTACGAGCAGTACTTC.

V usage is TRBV6-4 and J usage is TRBJ1-1; 11 bases agree with TRBD1. The CDR3 runs to 14 residues. The V gene end was trimmed by 3 bases and the J gene end by 4 bases; junction bases not matched to a gene: 1. Germline assignment: CDR1 MRHNA and CDR2 SNTAGT. CDR3 in DNA: TGTGCCAGCAGTGAGGGGACAGGGGGCACTGAAGCTTTCTTT. Protein sequence: CASSEGTGGTEAFF.

This clone was seen a handful of times. The rearrangement uses TRBV11-2 and TRBJ1-4; 7 bases map to TRBD1. Germline V lookup: CDR1 SGHAT, CDR2 FQNNGV. This CDR3 has 17 residues. V lost 1 base, J lost 5 bases, and 10 bases stayed unmatched. The CDR3 DNA sequence: TGTGCCAGCAGCTTAGTGGGGAGGGGCAGGGGGAATGAAAAACTGTTTTTT. Protein sequence: CASSLVGRGRGNEKLFF.

V usage is TRBV19 and J usage is TRBJ2-7, with 9 bases lining up with TRBD1. Germline V CDR1 and CDR2: LNHDA, SQIVND (reference sequence). CDR3 length equals 13 residues. The ends lost 6 bases at V and 7 bases at J; junction bases unmatched: 7. The CDR3 sequence: CASRGDRETEQYF. The CDR3 region has the DNA TGTGCCAGTAGGGGGGACAGGGAAACGGAGCAGTACTTC.

V usage is TRBV13 and J usage is TRBJ2-5; 7 bases fit TRBD1. Germline trimming cut 4 bases from V and 4 bases from J; bases unmatched to any gene: 12. This CDR3 is built from 16 residues. CDR1 is PRHDT and CDR2 is FYEKMQ in the germline V gene (reference sequence). CDR3 in amino acids: CASSSLSGTVGETQYF. In DNA form, the CDR3 reads TGTGCCAGCAGCTCTTTATCCGGGACAGTGGGAGAGACCCAGTACTTC.

V usage is TRBV7-2 and J usage is TRBJ2-3; 7 nucleotides align to TRBD1. Looked up from germline, CDR1 is SGHTA and CDR2 is FQGNSA. The trim removed 5 bases at V and 2 bases at J, leaving 10 bases unmatched. The CDR3 is 16 residues long. The DNA for the CDR3 is TGTGCCAGCAGCGACCCGGGACAGCGATACACAGATACGCAGTATTTT. This gives the protein CASSDPGQRYTDTQYF.

The chain couples TRBV5-1 to TRBJ2-1; 8 positions agree with TRBD1. Germline assignment: CDR1 SGHRS and CDR2 YFSETQ. V dropped 5 bases and J dropped 8; count of bases not matched to a gene: 12. This CDR3 is 15 amino acids long. The CDR3 loop is CASSGQGAGNDEQFF. The DNA of the CDR3 is TGCGCCAGCAGTGGTCAGGGGGCGGGAAACGATGAGCAGTTCTTC.

The chain couples TRBV3-1 (or the pseudogene TRBV3-2) to TRBJ2-2; D is unresolved. Trimming took off 1 base at V and 4 bases at J, with 7 bases between the two ends. CDR1 is LGHDT, CDR2 YNNKEL, per germline (reference sequence). The CDR3 is made up of 14 amino acids. The CDR3 reads CASSQAASTGELFF. The DNA of the CDR3 is TGTGCCAGCAGCCAAGCGGCAAGCACCGGGGAGCTGTTTTTT.

The chain combines TRBV4-1 with TRBJ2-7, with 7 bases identical to TRBD1. The J segment lost 2 bases and the V segment lost 5 bases, leaving 15 bases of the junction unmatched. CDR1 is MGHRA and CDR2 is YSYEKL in the germline V gene. CDR3 length equals 17 residues. CDR3 protein: CASSFRSAQGLTYEQYF. In nucleotides, the CDR3 is TGCGCCAGCAGCTTCAGAAGTGCACAGGGGCTAACCTACGAGCAGTACTTC.

The CDR3 DNA sequence: TGTGCCAGCTCACCATCGCCGGGACAGAAGACTTACGAGCAGTACTTC. This translates into CASSPSPGQKTYEQYF. The chain has TRBV18 and TRBJ2-7; TRBD1 agrees at 7 bases. CDR3 size: 16 residues. The germline gives CDR1 KGHSH, CDR2 LQKENI. J gave up 4 bases and V 2 bases, and 11 bases lay outside the gene matches.

The J gene is TRBJ2-2, the V gene TRBV5-4; perhaps TRBD1 as D (6 bases). The CDR3 totals 16 residues. Germline CDR1 reads SGHNT; CDR2 reads YYREEE (reference sequence). With 2 bases removed from V and 4 bases from J, the gap between germline ends came to 15 bases. CDR3 coding DNA: TGTGCCAGCAGCTTTACACTGGACAGAGCCACCGGGGAGCTGTTTTTT. This encodes CASSFTLDRATGELFF.

In its sample, this clone was seen a few times. The chain couples TRBV7-9 to TRBJ2-2; 8 bases agree with TRBD1. The trim removed 5 bases at V and 6 bases at J, leaving 8 bases unmatched. Germline CDR1 reads SEHNR; CDR2 reads FQNEAQ (reference sequence). The CDR3 length is 15 residues. The CDR3 region has the DNA TGTGCCAGCAGCCCTCGACAGGGGCCCCCCGGGGAGCTGTTTTTT. Residues: CASSPRQGPPGELFF.

This clone was seen only once. The chain joins TRBV7-9 to TRBJ1-1, with D hard to call. The CDR3 sequence is 14 residues long. V lost 0 bases and J lost 3, with 8 bases in between. The germline CDR1 and CDR2 sequences are SEHNR and FQNEAQ (reference sequence). CDR3 in DNA: TGTGCCAGCAGCTTAGCGGGCCACCACACTGAAGCTTTCTTT. Amino acid sequence: CASSLAGHHTEAFF.

V and J are TRBV19 and TRBJ1-2; D is uncertain. Per germline, CDR1 LNHDA and CDR2 SQIVND (reference sequence). CDR3 length: 12 residues. V was trimmed by 0 bases and J by 8 bases, leaving 7 bases between them. CDR3 residues: CASSIEARGYTF. The CDR3 DNA reads as TGTGCCAGTAGTATAGAAGCCAGGGGCTACACCTTC.

The chain employs TRBV10-2 and TRBJ2-7, with 7 bases that match TRBD1. The CDR3 totals 13 residues. The germline V gene encodes CDR1 WSHSY and CDR2 SAAADI. V lost 10 bases and J lost 5; bases outside the gene matches: 11. In DNA, the CDR3 is TGCGCCACCGAACCGACAGGGAAGGACGAGCAGTACTTC. It is translated as CATEPTGKDEQYF.

This chain uses TRBV29-1 with TRBJ1-2, with a weak D call TRBD1 (5 bases). Germline assignment: CDR1 SQVTM and CDR2 ANQGSEA. V dropped 6 bases and J dropped 5 bases, with 13 bases sitting between them. The CDR3 length is 12 residues. The CDR3 spells CSVFRVGYGYTF. Written as DNA, the CDR3 is TGCAGCGTCTTCAGGGTAGGGTATGGCTACACCTTC.

The chain uses TRBV6-4 and TRBJ1-5; D gene ambiguous. Trimming removed 3 bases from V and 0 bases from J, with 15 bases in between. Germline V lookup: CDR1 MRHNA, CDR2 SNTAGT. The CDR3 extends over 17 amino acids. The CDR3 is CASSEVLKDYSNQPQHF. CDR3 bases: TGTGCCAGCAGTGAGGTATTGAAGGATTATAGCAATCAGCCCCAGCATTTT.

In this sample, this clone turned up once. Other nucleotide sequences in the sample specify the same CDR3. The chain couples TRBV19 to TRBJ1-4; perhaps TRBD1 as D (5 bases). Trimming took off 2 bases at V and 1 base at J, with 5 bases between the two ends. CDR3 length: 14 amino acids. The germline V gene has CDR1 LNHDA and CDR2 SQIVND (reference sequence). CDR3 sequence reads: CASSIQGTNEKLFF. In DNA form, the CDR3 reads TGTGCCAGTAGTATACAGGGAACTAATGAAAAACTGTTTTTT.

This rearrangement joins TRBV30 to TRBJ2-6; D perhaps matches TRBD2 (6 bases). Between the trimmed V and J ends, which lost 1 base and 4 bases, there was a span of 11 bases. This CDR3 is built from 15 residues. Germline loops: CDR1 GTSNPN, CDR2 SVGIG (reference sequence). In DNA, the CDR3 is TGTGCCTGGAGTGCCGTCGGGGGAGGGGCCAACGTCCTGACTTTC. This gives the protein CAWSAVGGGANVLTF.

This clone has just one count. V usage is TRBV7-2 and J usage is TRBJ1-5; unclear D gene. V lost 7 bases to trimming and J lost 2 bases, with 15 bases between them. The germline V gene has CDR1 SGHTA and CDR2 FQGNSA. This CDR3 region has 15 residues. DNA of the CDR3: TGTGCCAGCACATTCTCCTGGGGTGGCAATCAGCCCCAGCATTTT. Translated, it gives CASTFSWGGNQPQHF. Based on the CDR3 plus reference TRBV7-2 and TRBJ1-5, the full variable domain is GAGVSQSPSNKVTEKGKDVELRCDPISGHTALYWYRQSLGQGLEFLIYFQGNSAPDKSGLPSDRFSAERTGGSVSTLTIQRTQQEDSAVYLCASTFSWGGNQPQHFGDGTRLSIL.

This rearrangement joins TRBV9 to TRBJ2-3, with D perhaps TRBD2 (7 bases). CDR1 and CDR2 (germline): SGDLS, YYNGEE. Trimming took 1 base from V and 6 from J, leaving 15 bases between them. The CDR3 runs 15 residues. CDR3 DNA sequence: TGTGCCAGCAGCGTATCCGGGGGGCCCGGGGATACGCAGTATTTT. Translating it yields CASSVSGGPGDTQYF.

The chain has TRBV7-8 and TRBJ1-2; no clear D gene. The V gene lost 1 base and the J gene lost 2 bases, with 5 bases spanning the gap. The germline gives CDR1 SGHVS, CDR2 FQNEAQ. The CDR3 extends over 13 amino acids. The CDR3 DNA reads TGTGCCAGCAGCTTAGATTTAAACTATGGCTACACCTTC. Protein product: CASSLDLNYGYTF.